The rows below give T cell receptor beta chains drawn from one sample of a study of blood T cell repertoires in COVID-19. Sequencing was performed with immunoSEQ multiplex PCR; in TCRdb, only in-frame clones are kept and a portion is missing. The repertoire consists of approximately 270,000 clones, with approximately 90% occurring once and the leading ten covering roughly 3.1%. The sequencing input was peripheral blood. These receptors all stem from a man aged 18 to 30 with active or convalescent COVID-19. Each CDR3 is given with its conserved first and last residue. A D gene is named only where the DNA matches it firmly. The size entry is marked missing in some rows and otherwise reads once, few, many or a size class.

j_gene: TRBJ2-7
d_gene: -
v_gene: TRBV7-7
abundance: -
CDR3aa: CASSLAQGNYEQYF
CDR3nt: TGTGCTAGCAGCTTAGCCCAGGGGAACTACGAGCAGTACTTC

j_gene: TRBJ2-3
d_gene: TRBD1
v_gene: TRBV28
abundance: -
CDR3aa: CASSDTTGGTADTQYF
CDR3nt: TGTGCCAGCAGTGACACGACAGGGGGCACCGCCGATACGCAGTATTTT

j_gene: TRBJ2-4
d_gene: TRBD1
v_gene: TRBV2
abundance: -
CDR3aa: CASSEVQGGIQYF
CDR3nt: TGTGCCAGCAGTGAAGTACAGGGGGGCATTCAGTACTTC

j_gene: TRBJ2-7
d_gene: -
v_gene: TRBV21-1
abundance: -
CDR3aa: CASSKATTSSDEQYF
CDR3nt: TGTGCCAGCAGCAAAGCGACGACTAGCTCTGACGAGCAGTACTTC

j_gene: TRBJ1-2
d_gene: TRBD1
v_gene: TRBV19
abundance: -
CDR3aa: CASSIEQGYYGYTF
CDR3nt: TGTGCCAGTAGTATAGAACAGGGGTACTATGGCTACACCTTC

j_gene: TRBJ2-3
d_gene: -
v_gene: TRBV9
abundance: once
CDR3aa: CASSGGWSIAVGRETDTQYF
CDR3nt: TGTGCCAGCAGCGGCGGTTGGTCGATAGCGGTAGGGAGAGAGACAGATACGCAGTATTTT

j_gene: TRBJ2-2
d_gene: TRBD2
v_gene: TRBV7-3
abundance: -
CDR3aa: CASSLTLAGDTGELFF
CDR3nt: TGTGCCAGCAGCTTAACTCTAGCGGGAGACACCGGGGAGCTGTTTTTT

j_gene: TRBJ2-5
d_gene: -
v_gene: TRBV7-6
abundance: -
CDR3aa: CASSFRETQYF
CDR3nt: TGTGCCAGCAGCTTCAGGGAGACCCAGTACTTC

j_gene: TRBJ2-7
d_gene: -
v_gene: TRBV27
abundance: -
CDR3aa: CASSRGYEQYF
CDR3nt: TGTGCCAGCAGCAGGGGCTACGAGCAGTACTTC

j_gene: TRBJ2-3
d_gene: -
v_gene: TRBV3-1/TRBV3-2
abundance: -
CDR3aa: CASSPSISGADTQYF
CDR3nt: TGTGCCAGCAGCCCCTCCATCTCGGGGGCAGATACGCAGTATTTT

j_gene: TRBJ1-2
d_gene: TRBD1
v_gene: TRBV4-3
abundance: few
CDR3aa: CASSHSGTGENYGYTF
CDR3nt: TGCGCCAGCAGCCATTCCGGGACAGGGGAGAACTATGGCTACACCTTC

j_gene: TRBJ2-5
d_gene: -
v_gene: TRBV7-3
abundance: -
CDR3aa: CASSPQAQETQYF
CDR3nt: TGTGCCAGCAGCCCCCAGGCCCAAGAGACCCAGTACTTC

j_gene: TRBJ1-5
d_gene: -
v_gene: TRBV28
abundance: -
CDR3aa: CASSSRVVRVQPQHF
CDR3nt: TGTGCCAGCAGTTCCCGGGTAGTCCGGGTTCAGCCCCAGCATTTT

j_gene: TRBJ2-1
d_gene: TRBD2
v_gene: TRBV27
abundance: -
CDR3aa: CASSRSGRAIEQFF
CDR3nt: TGTGCCAGCAGTCGTAGCGGGAGGGCAATTGAGCAGTTCTTC

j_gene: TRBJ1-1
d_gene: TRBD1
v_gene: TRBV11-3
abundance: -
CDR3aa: CASSATGDTEAFF
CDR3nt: TGTGCCAGCAGCGCGACAGGGGACACTGAAGCTTTCTTT

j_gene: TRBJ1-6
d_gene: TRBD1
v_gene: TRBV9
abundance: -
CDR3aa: CASSRDRGSSPLHF
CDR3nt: TGTGCCAGCAGCAGAGACAGGGGGAGCTCACCCCTCCACTTT

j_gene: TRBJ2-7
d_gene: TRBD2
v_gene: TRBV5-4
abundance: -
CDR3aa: CASSQAGTSRSYEQYF
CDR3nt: TGTGCCAGCAGCCAAGCCGGGACTAGCCGATCCTACGAGCAGTACTTC